The 7 T cell receptor beta chains listed next were all sequenced from one sample in a study of regulatory T cells in long-lasting Graves disease. The TCR beta library used iRepertoire HTBI primers with Arm-PCR amplification of CDR3. TCRdb analysed the multiplex PCR reads with MiXCR anew, one entry per CDR3 protein. The sample has some 420,000 distinct CDR3 sequences, about 20% seen once; the top ten hold around 12%. Time point of the sample: persistent/refractory GD, antithyroid drugs over 5 years with positive TRAb. Extracted PBMC RNA gave rise to the TCR library. Sequenced material: peripheral blood mononuclear cells (PBMCs), taken when the disease was refractory, from a patient treated with antithyroid drugs. Receptors originate from a female donor with Graves disease.

This clonotype was observed a single time. The chain recombines TRBV6-1 with TRBJ1-6; weak D call: TRBD1 (5 bases). The V and J ends lost 9 bases and 8 bases respectively, with 17 bases between them. Germline V gives CDR1 MNHNS, CDR2 SASEGT. This CDR3 spans 14 amino acids. The CDR3 loop reads CASRNRGGDSPLHF. The CDR3 bases are TGTGCCAGTAGGAACCGGGGAGGGGATTCACCCCTCCACTTT.

This chain connects TRBV7-2 to TRBJ2-5, with TRBD2 identical over 14 bases. This CDR3 comprises 17 residues. In germline, CDR1 is SGHTA, CDR2 FQGNSA. V shed 4 bases, J shed 7 bases, and the junction held 11 bases outside the gene matches. The CDR3 region is CASSSLPTSGGAGTQYF. In DNA, the CDR3 is TGTGCCAGCAGCTCACTGCCGACTAGCGGGGGGGCGGGGACCCAGTACTTC. Combining the CDR3 with reference TRBV7-2 and TRBJ2-5 gives the whole variable domain GAGVSQSPSNKVTEKGKDVELRCDPISGHTALYWYRQSLGQGLEFLIYFQGNSAPDKSGLPSDRFSAERTGGSVSTLTIQRTQQEDSAVYLCASSSLPTSGGAGTQYFGPGTRLLVL.

The chain joins TRBV20-1 to TRBJ2-1; D may match TRBD1 or TRBD2 (5 bases each). Trimming removed 1 base at V and 9 bases at J, with 7 bases between. The length of the CDR3 is 11 residues. CDR1 and CDR2 from the germline V gene are DFQATT and SNEGSKA (reference sequence). The CDR3 bases are TGCAGTGCTAGAGTGGGGGTTGAGCAGTTCTTC. It encodes CSARVGVEQFF.

This clonotype was found many times. The chain is built from TRBV6-2 or TRBV6-3 and TRBJ1-5; D gene uncertain. Per the germline V gene, CDR1 is MNHEY and CDR2 is SVGEGT. This CDR3 region has 17 residues. Trimming pared 3 bases from V and 5 bases from J, leaving 20 bases between. The CDR3 DNA reads as TGTGCCAGCAGTTATTCCCAACCTGGAGGTCAGGATCAGCCCCAGCATTTT. Residues: CASSYSQPGGQDQPQHF.

This clonotype appeared a few times. This rearrangement joins TRBV7-6 to TRBJ1-5; 7 nucleotides match TRBD1. The CDR3 is 15 amino acids. Per the germline V gene, CDR1 is SGHVS and CDR2 is FNYEAQ. The V gene end was trimmed by 5 bases and the J gene end by 2 bases; junction bases not matched to a gene: 6. The CDR3 loop is CASSTTGSGNQPQHF. CDR3 coding DNA: TGTGCCAGCAGCACGACAGGGTCGGGCAATCAGCCCCAGCATTTT.

The sample holds one count of this clonotype. This sequence joins TRBV20-1 and TRBJ1-6, with 8 positions matching TRBD1. CDR1 is DFQATT and CDR2 is SNEGSKA in the germline V gene (reference sequence). Trimming cost V 5 bases and J 7 bases; bases outside gene matches: 7. The CDR3 length is 14 residues. CDR3 nucleotide sequence: TGCAGTGCTCAGACAGGGGATCAGAATTCACCCCTCCACTTT. It codes for CSAQTGDQNSPLHF.

This chain connects TRBV29-1 to TRBJ2-1; 10 bases line up with TRBD2. The germline gives CDR1 SQVTM, CDR2 ANQGSEA. The CDR3 is made up of 14 amino acids. Germline trimming cut 4 bases from V and 8 bases from J; bases unmatched to any gene: 8. The CDR3 DNA reads TGCAGCGTTGTCTTAGCGGGAGGTGGGGATGAGCAGTTCTTC. As protein: CSVVLAGGGDEQFF.